This TCR beta chain was sequenced for a study of T cells in Graves' hyperthyroidism and ophthalmopathy. Study-level findings and limits: In simple terms, a model built on 13 V-J features told ophthalmopathy apart from stable hyperthyroidism.

Trimming shortened V by 3 bases and J by 1 base, and 10 bases separated the two germline ends. Germline V gene lookup returns CDR1 SNHLY and CDR2 FYNNEI. The CDR3 sequence is 15 residues long. Each diagnosis was grounded in clinical symptoms, serum thyroxine and TRAb, thyroid ultrasound, and orbital computed tomography. Cells are PBMCs isolated from around 9.4 ml of fresh blood. In this sample, this clonotype turned up many times. Its antigen is still unknown. Amplified TCR beta CDR3 regions derived from RNA transcripts. Researchers ran a first-round RT-PCR on the TCR CDR3 using the HTBI primer set. TCRdb independently ran MiXCR on the multiplex PCR reads; one entry per CDR3 protein. The repertoire holds hundreds of thousands of distinct CDR3 sequences, with 12% to 15% as singletons.

The sequenced sample was blood. V gene TRBV2 combines with J gene TRBJ2-1; D unresolved. The TCR originated in a woman under 30 with Graves' hyperthyroidism. The CDR3 loop reads CASSELQSSYNEQFF. As DNA, the CDR3 is TGTGCCAGCAGTGAGTTACAGTCGTCCTACAATGAGCAGTTCTTC.